The rows below give T cell receptor beta chains drawn from one sample of a study of shared clonotypes between healthy human individuals. Profiling relied on immunoSEQ multiplex PCR, and the TCRdb table lists in-frame clones only, not all of them. In the table there are approximately 100,000 clones, about 71% of which are singletons. Sequences were obtained from memory CD8+ T cells sorted from blood. Receptors were obtained from a woman aged 30 to 39 in good health. The CDR3 runs from the conserved cysteine through the conserved F or W. Each record gives: V gene, CDR3 protein.

v_gene: TRBV5-6; CDR3aa: CASSLAMDRGYNEKLFF
v_gene: TRBV9; CDR3aa: CASSVSWGGTEAFF
v_gene: TRBV27; CDR3aa: CASSLLGQGPSYEQYF
v_gene: TRBV6-5; CDR3aa: CASSYSSAALTYEQYF
v_gene: TRBV5-1; CDR3aa: CASSLVRASGKETQYF
v_gene: TRBV2; CDR3aa: CASSGEGQGLYEQYF
v_gene: TRBV27; CDR3aa: CASSLSTGWAGANVLTF
v_gene: TRBV11-1; CDR3aa: CASSLAGTGLSYEQYF
v_gene: TRBV30; CDR3aa: CAGLAPDYNEQFF
v_gene: TRBV5-1; CDR3aa: CASSSWRVNTEAFF
v_gene: TRBV6-6; CDR3aa: CASSQGLAGNNEQFF
v_gene: TRBV7-9; CDR3aa: CASSLGPIRLAVTEQFF
v_gene: TRBV6-5; CDR3aa: CASIRGRYMNTEAFF
v_gene: TRBV28; CDR3aa: CAIQSGTGNYEQYF
v_gene: TRBV25-1; CDR3aa: CASSEDAGTDTQYF
v_gene: TRBV6-4; CDR3aa: CASSEGAGSTDTQYF
v_gene: TRBV19; CDR3aa: CASSTLAGVPQETQYF
v_gene: TRBV28; CDR3aa: CASSFLTNGNTIYF
v_gene: TRBV23-1; CDR3aa: CASSPVSDRAYEQYF
v_gene: TRBV9; CDR3aa: CASSEEGVNTEAFF
v_gene: TRBV6-1; CDR3aa: CASSGVAGARTDTQYF
v_gene: TRBV28; CDR3aa: CASSLGRRSGRSYEQYF
v_gene: TRBV12-5; CDR3aa: CASGLKAGKYF
v_gene: TRBV28; CDR3aa: CASSPNSGPQRPQHF
v_gene: TRBV28; CDR3aa: CASSFLTHQPQHF
v_gene: TRBV4-1; CDR3aa: CASSRRDRPSYEQYF
v_gene: TRBV28; CDR3aa: CASSLGSGGLGYGYTF
v_gene: TRBV7-3; CDR3aa: CASSLSSVIRTDTQYF
v_gene: TRBV6-5; CDR3aa: CASSKVSGANVLTF
v_gene: TRBV4-1; CDR3aa: CASSQVGMGRGYSYEQYF
v_gene: TRBV6-6; CDR3aa: CASSGTGYNGYTF
v_gene: TRBV28; CDR3aa: CASNPGQGHLYGYTF
v_gene: TRBV6-9; CDR3aa: CASSYTGENTEAFF
v_gene: TRBV9; CDR3aa: CASSVAVGLEQYF
v_gene: TRBV7-1; CDR3aa: CASSLMQGANYGYTF
v_gene: TRBV5-1; CDR3aa: CASSLEIFWPLNTEAFF
v_gene: TRBV7-9; CDR3aa: CASRSDPRHNEQFF
v_gene: TRBV11-2; CDR3aa: CASSLDLAGGYNEQFF
v_gene: TRBV27; CDR3aa: CASSFPSSEQFF
v_gene: TRBV6-5; CDR3aa: CASSYSMRGGTEAFF
v_gene: TRBV7-8; CDR3aa: CASSPRQGPTNEQFF